This T cell receptor (beta chain) was found in a study of vaccination effects on CD4 cells after COVID-19. Sequencing was preceded by expansion of antigen-specific CD4+ T cells with viral peptide pools in the ViraFEST assay. Following an approximately eleven-day culture, CD4+ T cells were purified. Each vaccine recipient was nucleocapsid antibody negative and had no prior SARS-CoV-2 infection. The method was immunoSEQ multiplex PCR; TCRdb's version includes in-frame clones alone and lacks a portion of them. This table holds 28,000 or so clones, 72% found once. With regard to this clone: As yet, its antigen is unknown.

This CDR3 region has 15 residues. Trimming took off 1 base at V and 7 bases at J, with 11 bases between the two ends. Germline V CDR1 and CDR2: SNHLY, FYNNEI. The chain employs TRBV2 and TRBJ1-6; a weak D match, TRBD1 (5 bases). The sequence derives from a human donor who received a COVID-19 vaccine. Sequencing used CD4+ T cells from PBMCs cultured with SARS-CoV-2 spike peptides, obtained before COVID-19 vaccination. The CDR3 region is CASSEVRAWNSPLHF. In DNA form, the CDR3 reads TGTGCCAGCAGTGAAGTCAGGGCCTGGAATTCACCCCTCCACTTT.